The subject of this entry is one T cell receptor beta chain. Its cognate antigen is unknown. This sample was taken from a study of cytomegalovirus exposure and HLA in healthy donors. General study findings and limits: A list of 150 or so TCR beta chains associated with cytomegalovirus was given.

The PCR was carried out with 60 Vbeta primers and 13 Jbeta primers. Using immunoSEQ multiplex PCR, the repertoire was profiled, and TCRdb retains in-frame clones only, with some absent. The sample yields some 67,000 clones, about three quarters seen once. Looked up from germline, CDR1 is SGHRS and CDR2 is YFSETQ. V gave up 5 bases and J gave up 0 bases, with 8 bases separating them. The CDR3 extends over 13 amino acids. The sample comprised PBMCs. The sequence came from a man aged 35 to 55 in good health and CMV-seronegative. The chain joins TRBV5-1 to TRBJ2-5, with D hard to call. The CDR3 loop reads CASRVAYQETQYF. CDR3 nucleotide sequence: TGCGCCAGCAGAGTTGCGTACCAAGAGACCCAGTACTTC.